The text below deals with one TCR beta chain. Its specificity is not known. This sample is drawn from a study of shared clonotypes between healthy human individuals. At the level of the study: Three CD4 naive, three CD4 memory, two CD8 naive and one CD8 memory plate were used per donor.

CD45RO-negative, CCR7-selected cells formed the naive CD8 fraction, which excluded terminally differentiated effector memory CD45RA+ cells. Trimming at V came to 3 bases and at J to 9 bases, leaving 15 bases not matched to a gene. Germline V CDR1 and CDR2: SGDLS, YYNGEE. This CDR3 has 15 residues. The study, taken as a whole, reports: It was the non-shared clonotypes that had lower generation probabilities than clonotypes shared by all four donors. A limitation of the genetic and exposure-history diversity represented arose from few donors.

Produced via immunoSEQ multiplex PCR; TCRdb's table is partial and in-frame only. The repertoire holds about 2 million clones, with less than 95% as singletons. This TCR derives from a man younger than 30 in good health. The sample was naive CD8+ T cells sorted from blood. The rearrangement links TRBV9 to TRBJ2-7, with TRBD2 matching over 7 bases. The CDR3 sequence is CASSDVGGPSSPQYF. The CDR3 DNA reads TGTGCCAGCAGCGACGTGGGAGGGCCAAGTAGCCCGCAGTACTTC. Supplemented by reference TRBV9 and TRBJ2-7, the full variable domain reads DSGVTQTPKHLITATGQRVTLRCSPRSGDLSVYWYQQSLDQGLQFLIQYYNGEERAKGNILERFSAQQFPDLHSELNLSSLELGDSALYFCASSDVGGPSSPQYFGPGTRLTVT.